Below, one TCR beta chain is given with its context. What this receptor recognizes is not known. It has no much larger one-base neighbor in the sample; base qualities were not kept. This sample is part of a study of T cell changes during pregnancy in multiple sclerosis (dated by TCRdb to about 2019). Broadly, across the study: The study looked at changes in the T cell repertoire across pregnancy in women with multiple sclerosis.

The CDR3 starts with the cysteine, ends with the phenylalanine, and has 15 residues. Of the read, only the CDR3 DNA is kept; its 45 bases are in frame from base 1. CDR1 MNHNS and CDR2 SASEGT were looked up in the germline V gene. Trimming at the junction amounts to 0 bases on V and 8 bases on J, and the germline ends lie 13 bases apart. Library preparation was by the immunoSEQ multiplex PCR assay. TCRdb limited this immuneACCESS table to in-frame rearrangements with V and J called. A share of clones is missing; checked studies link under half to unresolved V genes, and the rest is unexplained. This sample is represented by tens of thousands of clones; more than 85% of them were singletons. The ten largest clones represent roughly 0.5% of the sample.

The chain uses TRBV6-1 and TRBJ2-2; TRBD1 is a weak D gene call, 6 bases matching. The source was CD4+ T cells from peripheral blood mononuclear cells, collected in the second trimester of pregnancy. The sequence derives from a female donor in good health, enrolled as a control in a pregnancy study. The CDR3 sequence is CASSEAGARGGELFF. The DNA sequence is TGTGCCAGCAGTGAAGCGGGGGCCCGAGGAGGGGAGCTGTTTTTT.